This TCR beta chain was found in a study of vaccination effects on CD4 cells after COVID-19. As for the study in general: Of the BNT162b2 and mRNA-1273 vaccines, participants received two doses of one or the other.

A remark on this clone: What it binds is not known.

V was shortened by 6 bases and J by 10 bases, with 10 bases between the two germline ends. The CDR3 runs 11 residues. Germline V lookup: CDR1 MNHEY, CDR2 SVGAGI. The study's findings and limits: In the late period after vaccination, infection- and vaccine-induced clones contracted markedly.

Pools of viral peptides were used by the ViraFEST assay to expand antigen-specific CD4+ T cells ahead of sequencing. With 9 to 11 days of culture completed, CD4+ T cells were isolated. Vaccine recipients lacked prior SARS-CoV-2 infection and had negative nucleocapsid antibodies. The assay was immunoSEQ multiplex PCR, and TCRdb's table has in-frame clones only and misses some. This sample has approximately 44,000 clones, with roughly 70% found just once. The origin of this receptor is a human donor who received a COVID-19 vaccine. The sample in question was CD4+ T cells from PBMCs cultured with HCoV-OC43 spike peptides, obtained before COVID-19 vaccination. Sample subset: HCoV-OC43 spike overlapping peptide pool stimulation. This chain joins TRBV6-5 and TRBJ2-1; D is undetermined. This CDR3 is CASRVAGEQFF. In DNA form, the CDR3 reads TGTGCCAGCAGGGTAGCCGGAGAGCAGTTCTTC.